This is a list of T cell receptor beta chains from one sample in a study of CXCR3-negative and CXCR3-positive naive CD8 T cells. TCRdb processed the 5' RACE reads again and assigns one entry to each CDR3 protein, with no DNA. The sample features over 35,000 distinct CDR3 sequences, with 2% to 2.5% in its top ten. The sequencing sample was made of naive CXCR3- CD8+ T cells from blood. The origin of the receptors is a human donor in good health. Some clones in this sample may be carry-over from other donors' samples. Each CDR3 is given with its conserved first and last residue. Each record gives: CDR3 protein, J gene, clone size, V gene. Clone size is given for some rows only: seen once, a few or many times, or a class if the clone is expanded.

CASSQVSGSYEQYF TRBJ2-7 NA TRBV14
CSAQAWDMGQYF TRBJ2-5 NA TRBV29-1
CASSVGAPTSYNEQFF TRBJ2-1 NA TRBV9
CASRGGGGKNIQYF TRBJ2-4 NA TRBV6-5
CASSLGGPEAFF TRBJ1-1 NA TRBV12-3/TRBV12-4
CASSEGQGASPLHF TRBJ1-6 NA TRBV10-1
CASSELGDRAKQFF TRBJ2-1 NA TRBV6-1
CASSELWEGTDTQYF TRBJ2-3 NA TRBV25-1
CASSFPGLASEQYF TRBJ2-7 NA TRBV28
CASSPPTSAYEQYF TRBJ2-7 NA TRBV18
CASSLLGEAKNIQYF TRBJ2-4 NA TRBV7-9
CASSLTAGIDTDTQYF TRBJ2-3 NA TRBV12-3/TRBV12-4
CASSHASGIYEQFF TRBJ2-1 NA TRBV27
CASSPAPRELFF TRBJ1-4 NA TRBV7-8
CASSFQDYEQYF TRBJ2-7 NA TRBV28
CASSVGQSSYEQYF TRBJ2-7 NA TRBV9
CASSFRAEQYF TRBJ2-7 NA TRBV28
CASSNSRVGKNIQYF TRBJ2-4 NA TRBV7-8
CSGARLPPQETQYF TRBJ2-5 NA TRBV29-1
CASSSGGGPGNTIYF TRBJ1-3 NA TRBV11-2
CASSLAHGGGGTQYF TRBJ2-5 NA TRBV7-7
CSAEGSGSYEQYF TRBJ2-7 NA TRBV20-1
CASSLYVGETQYF TRBJ2-5 NA TRBV27
CASSSRVTGDGYTF TRBJ1-2 NA TRBV7-8
CAIGDRAYEQYF TRBJ2-7 NA TRBV6-2/TRBV6-3
CAWSVRGLDHEKLFF TRBJ1-4 NA TRBV30
CASSTSPSRATYNEQFF TRBJ2-1 medium-sized TRBV28
CASSYQGSEQYF TRBJ2-7 NA TRBV7-6
CASSLSGLAGSYEQYF TRBJ2-7 NA TRBV27
CSADRRGAQETQYF TRBJ2-5 NA TRBV20-1
CSVKSGFSYEQYF TRBJ2-7 NA TRBV29-1
CASSQLTGVKTEAFF TRBJ1-1 NA TRBV4-1
CASSYLPGGPDLSDEQFF TRBJ2-1 NA TRBV6-2/TRBV6-3